This T cell receptor beta chain was sequenced for a study of T-cell memory formation after mild COVID-19. Study-level points and caveats: Largely, contracting CD4+ clones fell within CM and EM, and contracting CD8+ clones within EMRA.

To note about this clonotype: What it binds is unknown.

TCR alpha and TCR beta cDNA libraries carrying sample barcodes and UMIs came from 5'RACE with constant-segment primers. Via MiXCR, TCRdb re-called the 5' RACE reads, giving one row per CDR3 protein. The data show about 620,000 distinct CDR3 sequences, under 20% seen once. Germline CDR1 DFQATT, CDR2 SNEGSKA (reference sequence). V was shortened by 3 bases and J by 5 bases, with 13 bases between the two germline ends. The CDR3 runs 13 residues. V usage is TRBV20-1 and J usage is TRBJ1-2; D perhaps matches TRBD1 (5 bases). Sequencing was carried out using PBMCs or a T cell subset sorted from them (not recorded which). The receptor comes from an adult woman who had mild COVID-19 (a few samples of this study predate the infection). Cell type and time point are not known. The CDR3 DNA reads TGCAGTGCTAGCGTGGGGCAAGATTATGGCTACACCTTC. Translation: CSASVGQDYGYTF.